This T cell receptor (beta chain) was retrieved from a study of T cells in localized non-small cell lung cancer. TCRdb's copy holds only in-frame clones and misses some; the assay was immunoSEQ multiplex PCR. The sample records approximately 57,000 clones, about nine tenths being singletons. Germline V CDR1 and CDR2: GTSNPN, SVGIG (reference sequence). J was trimmed by 8 bases and V by 8 bases; bases with no gene match: 14. The CDR3 consists of 13 residues. This specimen was peripheral blood, taken before any cancer treatment. The chain is built from TRBV30 and TRBJ1-2; TRBD1 matches 7 bases. This sequence was found in a woman aged 35-70 years with stage I lung adenocarcinoma. The CDR3 DNA is TGTGCCGCCAATGGACAGGCCGAACGGGGCTACACCTTC. This gives the protein CAANGQAERGYTF.